This T cell receptor beta chain emerged from a study of CD4 T cells in relation to SARS-CoV-2 and coronaviruses. Study-wide context: Controls used an HIV-1 Nef peptide pool or no peptide.

Clones were sequenced by immunoSEQ multiplex PCR, and TCRdb holds only the in-frame ones, with some missing. In the table there are 20,000 or so clones, around four fifths of which are singletons. The V end was cut by 4 bases, the J end by 9 bases, with 6 bases between. The length of the CDR3 is 10 residues. The germline CDR1 and CDR2 sequences are ENHRY and SYGVKD. Unexposed donor CD4+ T cells date from about 2011-2019, before the COVID-19 pandemic. The cells were cultured for under 13 days before CD4+ T cells were isolated. Cells permitting, SARS-CoV-2 S/N and four cold-coronavirus spikes were tested on unexposed-donor CD4+ T cells. In its sample, this clone ranks as large. Its antigen is unidentified.

The sample taken for sequencing was CD4+ T cells from PBMCs, cultured in vitro. The genes are TRBV10-3 and TRBJ1-2; no clear D. This TCR was sampled from a human donor in good health. CDR3 bases: TGTGCCATCAGTGTTCCGAGCTACACCTTC. This encodes CAISVPSYTF.